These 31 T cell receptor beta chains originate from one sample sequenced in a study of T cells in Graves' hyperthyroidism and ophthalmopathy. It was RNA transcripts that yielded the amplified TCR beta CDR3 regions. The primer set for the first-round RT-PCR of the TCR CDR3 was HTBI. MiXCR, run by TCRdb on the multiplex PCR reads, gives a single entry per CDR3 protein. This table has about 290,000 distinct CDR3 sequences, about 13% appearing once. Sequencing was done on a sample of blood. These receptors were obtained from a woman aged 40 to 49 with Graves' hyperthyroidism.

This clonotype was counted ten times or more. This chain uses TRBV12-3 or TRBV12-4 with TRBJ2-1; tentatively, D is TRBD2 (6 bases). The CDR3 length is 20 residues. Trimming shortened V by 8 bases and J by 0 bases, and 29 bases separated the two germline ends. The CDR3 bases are TGTGCCAGCGGAGGTACGGGAGTAAAGCTTTTTTTGAGCTCCTACAATGAGCAGTTCTTC. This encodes CASGGTGVKLFLSSYNEQFF.

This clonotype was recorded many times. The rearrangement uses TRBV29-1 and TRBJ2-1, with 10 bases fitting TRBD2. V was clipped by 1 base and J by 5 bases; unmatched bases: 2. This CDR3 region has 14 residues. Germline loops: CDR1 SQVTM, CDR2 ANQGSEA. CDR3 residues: CSVEGLAGDNEQFF. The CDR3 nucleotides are TGCAGCGTTGAAGGGCTAGCGGGGGACAATGAGCAGTTCTTC.

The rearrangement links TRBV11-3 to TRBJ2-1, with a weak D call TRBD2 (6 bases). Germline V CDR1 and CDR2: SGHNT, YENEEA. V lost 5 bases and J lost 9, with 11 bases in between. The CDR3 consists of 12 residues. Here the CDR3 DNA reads TGTGCCAGCAGCCCAGGAGGGGTTGAGCAGTTCTTC. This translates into CASSPGGVEQFF.

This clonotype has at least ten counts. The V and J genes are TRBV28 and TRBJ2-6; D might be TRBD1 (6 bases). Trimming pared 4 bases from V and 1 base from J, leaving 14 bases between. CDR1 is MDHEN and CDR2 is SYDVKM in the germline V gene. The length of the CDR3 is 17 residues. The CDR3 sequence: CASSSTTGFSGANVLTF. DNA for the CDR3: TGTGCCAGCAGTTCCACCACAGGGTTTTCTGGGGCCAACGTCCTGACTTTC.

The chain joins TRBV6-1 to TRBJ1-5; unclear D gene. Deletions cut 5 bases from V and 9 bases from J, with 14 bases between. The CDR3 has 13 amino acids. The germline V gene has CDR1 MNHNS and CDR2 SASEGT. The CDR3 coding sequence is TGTGCCAGCAGTCTCCCCCCCTTGTCGCCCCAGCATTTT. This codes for CASSLPPLSPQHF.

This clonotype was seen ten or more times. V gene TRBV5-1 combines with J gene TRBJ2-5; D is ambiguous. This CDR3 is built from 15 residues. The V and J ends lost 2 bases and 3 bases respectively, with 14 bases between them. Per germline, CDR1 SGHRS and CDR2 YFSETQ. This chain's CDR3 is CASSFGDIAEETQYF. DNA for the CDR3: TGCGCCAGCAGCTTCGGCGACATTGCGGAAGAGACCCAGTACTTC.

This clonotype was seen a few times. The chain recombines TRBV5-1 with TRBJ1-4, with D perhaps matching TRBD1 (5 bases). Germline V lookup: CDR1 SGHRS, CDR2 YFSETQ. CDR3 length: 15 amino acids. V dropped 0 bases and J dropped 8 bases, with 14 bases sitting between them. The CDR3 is CASSLEGQGREKLFF. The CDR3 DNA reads TGCGCCAGCAGCTTGGAAGGGCAGGGACGAGAAAAACTGTTTTTT.

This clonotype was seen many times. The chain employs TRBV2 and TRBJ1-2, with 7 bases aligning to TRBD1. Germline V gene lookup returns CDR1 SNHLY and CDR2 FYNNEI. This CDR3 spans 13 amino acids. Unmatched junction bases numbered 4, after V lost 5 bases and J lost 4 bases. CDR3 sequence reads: CASSFDRVYGYTF. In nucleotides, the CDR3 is TGTGCCAGCAGTTTTGACAGGGTCTATGGCTACACCTTC. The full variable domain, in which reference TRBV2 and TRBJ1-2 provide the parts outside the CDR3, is EPEVTQTPSHQVTQMGQEVILRCVPISNHLYFYWYRQILGQKVEFLVSFYNNEISEKSEIFDDQFSVERPDGSNFTLKIRSTKLEDSAMYFCASSFDRVYGYTFGSGTRLTVV.

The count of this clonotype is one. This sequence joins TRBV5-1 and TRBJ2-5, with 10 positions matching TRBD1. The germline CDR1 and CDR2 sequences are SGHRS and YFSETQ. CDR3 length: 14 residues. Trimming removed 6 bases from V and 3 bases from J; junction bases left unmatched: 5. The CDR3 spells CASTTGGLKETQYF. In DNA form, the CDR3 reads TGCGCCAGCACGACAGGGGGCCTGAAAGAGACCCAGTACTTC.

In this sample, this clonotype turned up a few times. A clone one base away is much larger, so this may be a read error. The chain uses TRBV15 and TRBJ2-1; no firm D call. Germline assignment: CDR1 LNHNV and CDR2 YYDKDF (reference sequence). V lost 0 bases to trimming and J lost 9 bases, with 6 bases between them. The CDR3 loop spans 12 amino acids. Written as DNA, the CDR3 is TGTGCCACCAGCAGAGACGAGAGTGAGCAGTTCTTC. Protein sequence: CATSRDESEQFF.

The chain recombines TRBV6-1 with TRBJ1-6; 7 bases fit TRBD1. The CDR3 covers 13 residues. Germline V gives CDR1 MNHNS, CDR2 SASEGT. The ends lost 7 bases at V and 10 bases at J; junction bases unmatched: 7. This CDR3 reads CASTATGNSPLHF. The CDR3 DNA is TGTGCCAGCACCGCGACAGGGAACTCACCCCTCCACTTT.

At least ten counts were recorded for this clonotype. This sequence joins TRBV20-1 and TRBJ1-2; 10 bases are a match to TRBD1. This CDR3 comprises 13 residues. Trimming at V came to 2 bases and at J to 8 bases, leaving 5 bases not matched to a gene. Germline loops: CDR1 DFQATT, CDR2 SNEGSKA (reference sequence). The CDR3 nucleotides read TGCAGTGCTAGACGGGGACAGGGGTGGGGCTACACCTTC. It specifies CSARRGQGWGYTF.

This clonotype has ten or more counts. As DNA, the CDR3 is TGTGCCAGCAGTTGGGACACTAGCACAGATACGCAGTATTTT. Translated: CASSWDTSTDTQYF. The rearrangement links TRBV6-2 or TRBV6-3 to TRBJ2-3, with D possibly matching TRBD1 (6 bases). The CDR3 length is 14 residues. V was pared by 4 bases and J by 0 bases, with 8 bases between. From germline, CDR1 is MNHEY and CDR2 SVGEGT.

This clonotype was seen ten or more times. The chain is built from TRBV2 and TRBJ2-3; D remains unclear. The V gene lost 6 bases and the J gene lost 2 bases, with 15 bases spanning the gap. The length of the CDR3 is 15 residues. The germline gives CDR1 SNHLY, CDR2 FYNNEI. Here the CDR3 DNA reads TGTGCCAGCAGCCAACTCGTCAGTCCCACAGATACGCAGTATTTT. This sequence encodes CASSQLVSPTDTQYF.

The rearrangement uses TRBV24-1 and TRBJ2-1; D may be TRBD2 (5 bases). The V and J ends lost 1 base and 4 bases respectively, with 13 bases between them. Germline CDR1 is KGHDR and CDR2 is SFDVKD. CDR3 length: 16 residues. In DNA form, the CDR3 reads TGTGCCACCAGTGATTTTGAGGGAGCGGCTTACAATGAGCAGTTCTTC. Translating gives CATSDFEGAAYNEQFF.

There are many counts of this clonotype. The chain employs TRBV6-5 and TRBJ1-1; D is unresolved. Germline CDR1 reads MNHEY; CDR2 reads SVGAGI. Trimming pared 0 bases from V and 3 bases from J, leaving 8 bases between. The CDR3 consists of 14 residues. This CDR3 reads CASSYSRGDTEAFF. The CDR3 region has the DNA TGTGCCAGCAGTTACTCTCGGGGTGACACTGAAGCTTTCTTT.

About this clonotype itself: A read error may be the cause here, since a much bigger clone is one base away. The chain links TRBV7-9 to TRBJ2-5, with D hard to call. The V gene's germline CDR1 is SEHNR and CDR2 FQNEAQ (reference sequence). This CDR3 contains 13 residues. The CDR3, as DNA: TGTGCCAGCAGCTTAGTATCCGTTGAGATCCAGTACTTC. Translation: CASSLVSVEIQYF.

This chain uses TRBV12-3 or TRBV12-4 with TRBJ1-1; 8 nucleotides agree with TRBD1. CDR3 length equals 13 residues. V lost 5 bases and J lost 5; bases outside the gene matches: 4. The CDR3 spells CASSTQGGTEAFF. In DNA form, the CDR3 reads TGTGCCAGCAGTACACAGGGGGGGACTGAAGCTTTCTTT.

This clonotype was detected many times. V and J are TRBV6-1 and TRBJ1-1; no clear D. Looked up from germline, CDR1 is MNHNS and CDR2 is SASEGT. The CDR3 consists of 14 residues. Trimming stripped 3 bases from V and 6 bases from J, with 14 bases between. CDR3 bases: TGTGCCAGCAGTGAGGTGTTGGTTGGCGCTGAAGCTTTCTTT. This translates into CASSEVLVGAEAFF.

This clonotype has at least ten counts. The CDR3 DNA is TGCAGTGCTAGAGATTCGAGCGGCACAGATACGCAGTATTTT. This gives the protein CSARDSSGTDTQYF. The chain uses TRBV20-1 and TRBJ2-3; no firm D call. The CDR3 length is 14 residues. With 0 bases removed from V and 1 base from J, the gap between germline ends came to 8 bases. Germline CDR1 reads DFQATT; CDR2 reads SNEGSKA (reference sequence).

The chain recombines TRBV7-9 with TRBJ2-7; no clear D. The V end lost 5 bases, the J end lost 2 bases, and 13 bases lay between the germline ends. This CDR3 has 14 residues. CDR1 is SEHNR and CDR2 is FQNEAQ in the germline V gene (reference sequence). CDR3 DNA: TGTGCCAGCAGCCCTCGGACGGATACCTACGAGCAGTACTTC. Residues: CASSPRTDTYEQYF.

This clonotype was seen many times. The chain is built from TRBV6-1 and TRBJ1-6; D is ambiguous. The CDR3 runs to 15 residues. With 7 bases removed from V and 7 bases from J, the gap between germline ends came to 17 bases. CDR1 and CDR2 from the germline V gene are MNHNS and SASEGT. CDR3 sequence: CASIGPRRGNSPLHF. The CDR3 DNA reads TGTGCCAGCATTGGACCCCGCCGGGGAAATTCACCCCTCCACTTT.

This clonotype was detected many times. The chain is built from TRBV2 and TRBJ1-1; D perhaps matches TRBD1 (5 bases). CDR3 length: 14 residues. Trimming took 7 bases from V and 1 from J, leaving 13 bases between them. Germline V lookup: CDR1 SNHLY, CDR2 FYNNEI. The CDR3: CASKGDWANTEAFF. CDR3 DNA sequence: TGTGCCAGCAAAGGGGATTGGGCGAACACTGAAGCTTTCTTT.

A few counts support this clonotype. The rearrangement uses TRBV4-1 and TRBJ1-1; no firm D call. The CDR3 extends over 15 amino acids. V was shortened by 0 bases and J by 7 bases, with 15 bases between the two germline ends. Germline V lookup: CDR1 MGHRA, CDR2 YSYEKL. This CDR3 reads CASSQDGGFLIEAFF. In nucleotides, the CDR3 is TGCGCCAGCAGCCAAGACGGAGGGTTTTTGATTGAAGCTTTCTTT.

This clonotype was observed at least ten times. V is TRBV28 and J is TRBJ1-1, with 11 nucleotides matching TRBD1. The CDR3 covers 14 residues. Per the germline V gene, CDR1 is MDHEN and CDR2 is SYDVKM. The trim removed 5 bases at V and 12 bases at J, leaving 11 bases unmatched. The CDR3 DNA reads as TGTGCCAGCAGTCCAACGCGGACAGGGGGCACAACTTTCTTT. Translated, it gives CASSPTRTGGTTFF.

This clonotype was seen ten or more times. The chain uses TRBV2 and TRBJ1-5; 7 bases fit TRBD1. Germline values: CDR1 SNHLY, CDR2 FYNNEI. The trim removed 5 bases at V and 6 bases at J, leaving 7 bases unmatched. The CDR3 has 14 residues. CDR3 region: CASSRQGSAQPQHF. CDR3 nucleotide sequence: TGTGCCAGCAGTAGACAGGGTAGTGCTCAGCCCCAGCATTTT.

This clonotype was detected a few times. The CDR3 nucleotides read TGTGCCAGCAATTTTTTTTCGAGTCAGCCCCAGCATTTT. Translated: CASNFFSSQPQHF. The chain joins TRBV2 to TRBJ1-5, with unresolved D. Per the germline V gene, CDR1 is SNHLY and CDR2 is FYNNEI. Trimming removed 7 bases from V and 6 bases from J, with 13 bases in between. This CDR3 comprises 13 residues. Looking up the rest from reference TRBV2 and TRBJ1-5 gives the full variable domain: EPEVTQTPSHQVTQMGQEVILRCVPISNHLYFYWYRQILGQKVEFLVSFYNNEISEKSEIFDDQFSVERPDGSNFTLKIRSTKLEDSAMYFCASNFFSSQPQHFGDGTRLSIL.

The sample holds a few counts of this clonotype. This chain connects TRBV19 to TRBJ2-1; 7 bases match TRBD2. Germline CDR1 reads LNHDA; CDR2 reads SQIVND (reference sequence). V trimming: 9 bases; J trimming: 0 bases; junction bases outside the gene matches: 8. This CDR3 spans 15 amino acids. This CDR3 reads CASTPSGSSYNEQFF. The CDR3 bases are TGTGCCAGCACCCCTAGCGGTAGCTCCTACAATGAGCAGTTCTTC.

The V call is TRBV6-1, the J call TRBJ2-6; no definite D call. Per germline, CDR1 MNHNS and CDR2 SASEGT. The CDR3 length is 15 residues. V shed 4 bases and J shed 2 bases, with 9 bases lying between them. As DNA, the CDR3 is TGTGCCAGCAGTGTGCGCGATCCTGGGGCCAACGTCCTGACTTTC. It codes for CASSVRDPGANVLTF.

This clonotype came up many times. The CDR3 nucleotides read TGTGCCAGCAGTACAGGGCGGAACAATGAGCAGTTCTTC. Translated: CASSTGRNNEQFF. This chain connects TRBV2 to TRBJ2-1; TRBD1 is a possible D gene (6 bases). The CDR3 extends over 13 amino acids. The V end lost 5 bases, the J end lost 5 bases, and 10 bases lay between the germline ends. Germline V gene data show CDR1 as SNHLY and CDR2 as FYNNEI.

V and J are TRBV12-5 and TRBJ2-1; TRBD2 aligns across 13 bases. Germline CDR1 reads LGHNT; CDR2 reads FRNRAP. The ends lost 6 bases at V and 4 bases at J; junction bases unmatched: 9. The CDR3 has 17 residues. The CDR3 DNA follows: TGTGCTAGTGGCTCACCCCGGGGACTAGCGGGATACAATGAGCAGTTCTTC. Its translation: CASGSPRGLAGYNEQFF.